The 29 T cell receptor beta chains below all came from one sample that was sequenced in a study of post-analysis software for immune sequencing data. These receptors are not linked to any known antigen. The study's findings and limits: Controls showed lower frequencies than patients for roughly 5 TRBV segments, and TRBV5-6, TRBV5-1 and TRBV20-1 were among these.

TCR beta cDNA libraries included unique molecular identifiers. Each CDR3 protein is one row after TCRdb ran MiXCR on the PCR reads. The sample carries around 500,000 distinct CDR3 sequences, 30% to 40% recorded once. What was sequenced was blood. The receptor set was obtained from a girl aged 2 to 17 with multiple sclerosis.

J is TRBJ1-5 and V is TRBV4-1; D remains ambiguous. CDR3 length equals 16 residues. Trimming cost V 8 bases and J 4 bases, with 21 bases left between them. In germline, CDR1 is MGHRA, CDR2 YSYEKL. For the CDR3, the DNA is TGCGCCAGCGCCCGCCTGGGTGAAGGAACGAATCAGCCCCAGCATTTT. Translating gives CASARLGEGTNQPQHF.

The chain recombines TRBV6-6 with TRBJ1-6; a weak D match, TRBD1 (5 bases). V was trimmed by 0 bases and J by 11 bases, leaving 14 bases between them. This CDR3 is 15 amino acids long. CDR1 is MNHNY and CDR2 is SVGAGI in the germline V gene (reference sequence). CDR3 DNA: TGTGCCAGCAGTTACTCAGGGACGGAGGGAACACCCCTCCACTTT. Amino acid sequence: CASSYSGTEGTPLHF.

This chain links TRBV28 with TRBJ2-3; 15 nucleotides match TRBD2. Germline-derived CDR1 and CDR2 are MDHEN and SYDVKM. The CDR3 totals 16 residues. Losses at the gene ends were 4 bases for V and 5 bases for J; bases not matched to a gene: 4. The CDR3 is CASSSGTSGGKDTQYF. DNA for the CDR3: TGTGCCAGCAGTTCCGGGACTAGCGGGGGGAAAGATACGCAGTATTTT.

The V and J genes are TRBV4-1 and TRBJ1-5, with TRBD1 matching 11 bases. V shed 1 base and J 3 bases; nucleotides not matched to a gene: 2. There are 16 residues in the CDR3. Germline V gene lookup returns CDR1 MGHRA and CDR2 YSYEKL. Here the CDR3 DNA reads TGCGCCAGCAGCCAAGCGGGACAGGGGGACAATCAGCCCCAGCATTTT. Translated, it gives CASSQAGQGDNQPQHF.

The chain employs TRBV20-1 and TRBJ1-2; D ambiguous. V was cut by 3 bases and J by 8 bases, with 13 bases left in between. CDR1 is DFQATT and CDR2 is SNEGSKA in the germline V gene (reference sequence). The CDR3 has 12 residues. This CDR3 is CSASRLAQGYTF. CDR3 DNA: TGCAGTGCTAGTCGGCTCGCTCAGGGCTACACCTTC.

A remark on this clonotype: A much larger clone lies one base from this, so it may be a read error. The chain has TRBV20-1 and TRBJ2-4; D may be TRBD2 (5 bases). Germline assignment: CDR1 DFQATT and CDR2 SNEGSKA (reference sequence). V gave up 6 bases and J gave up 7 bases, with 25 bases separating them. This CDR3 contains 16 residues. Here the CDR3 reads CSAPRMLDLRGNIQYF. CDR3 sequence (DNA): TGCAGTGCGCCCCGAATGTTGGACCTACGCGGGAACATTCAGTACTTC.

The V call is TRBV12-3 or TRBV12-4, the J call TRBJ1-2; 9 bases are a match to TRBD1. The ends lost 6 bases at V and 2 bases at J; junction bases unmatched: 4. This CDR3 has 14 residues. The CDR3 coding sequence is TGTGCCAGCAGCCGGGACAGGGTAAACTATGGCTACACCTTC. Translating gives CASSRDRVNYGYTF.

The V call is TRBV6-1, the J call TRBJ1-4, with D uncertain. Germline assignment: CDR1 MNHNS and CDR2 SASEGT. The CDR3 spans 15 residues. V dropped 2 bases and J dropped 0 bases, with 7 bases sitting between them. The CDR3 coding sequence is TGTGCCAGCAGTGAACGGTTTGCAACTAATGAAAAACTGTTTTTT. Translation gives CASSERFATNEKLFF.

The chain recombines TRBV20-1 with TRBJ2-3, with 11 nucleotides matching TRBD2. CDR1 DFQATT and CDR2 SNEGSKA come from the germline V gene (reference sequence). The CDR3 length is 16 residues. V lost 2 bases and J lost 2; bases outside the gene matches: 6. Here the CDR3 DNA reads TGCAGTGCTAGAAATCCTAGCGGGGGGTTCACAGATACGCAGTATTTT. As protein: CSARNPSGGFTDTQYF.

As to this clonotype: A read error may be the cause here, since a much bigger clone is one base away. The gene calls are TRBV12-5 and TRBJ2-7; D is unresolved. The V gene's germline CDR1 is LGHNT and CDR2 FRNRAP. This CDR3 is built from 16 residues. CDR3 coding DNA: TGTGCTAGTGGTTTGGTACGATCTCGGCAGTTTTACGGGCAGTACTTC. Amino acid sequence: CASGLVRSRQFYGQYF. The whole variable domain, remainder taken from reference TRBV12-5 and TRBJ2-7, is DARVTQTPRHKVTEMGQEVTMRCQPILGHNTVFWYRQTMMQGLELLAYFRNRAPLDDSGMPKDRFSAEMPDATLATLKIQPSEPRDSAVYFCASGLVRSRQFYGQYFGPGTRLTVT.

This chain joins TRBV20-1 and TRBJ1-2; D gene unclear. Trimming took 2 bases from V and 5 from J, leaving 6 bases between them. This CDR3 has 11 residues. Germline V gene data show CDR1 as DFQATT and CDR2 as SNEGSKA (reference sequence). In DNA, the CDR3 is TGCAGTGCTAGACCTCGATATGGCTACACCTTC. It specifies CSARPRYGYTF.

The genes are TRBV2 and TRBJ1-1, with 7 bases lining up with TRBD1. Trimming took 7 bases from V and 3 from J; bases not matched to a gene: 8. The CDR3 extends over 14 amino acids. Germline CDR1 and CDR2: SNHLY and FYNNEI. Here the CDR3 DNA reads TGTGCCAGCAAGTCCGCAGGGGGAGACACTGAAGCTTTCTTT. This encodes CASKSAGGDTEAFF.

The table lists this clonotype with a few counts. The J gene is TRBJ2-4, the V gene TRBV12-3 or TRBV12-4, with 11 bases that match TRBD2. The CDR3 sequence is 14 residues long. The ends lost 5 bases at V and 6 bases at J; junction bases unmatched: 3. This CDR3 is CASSKTSGVNIQYF. In DNA form, the CDR3 reads TGTGCCAGCAGTAAGACTAGCGGGGTAAACATTCAGTACTTC.

The chain has TRBV6-6 and TRBJ1-1, with a possible D match to TRBD1 (6 bases). This CDR3 comprises 14 residues. The V gene lost 2 bases and the J gene lost 3 bases, with 10 bases spanning the gap. Germline values: CDR1 MNHNY, CDR2 SVGAGI (reference sequence). Here the CDR3 reads CASSYTGGYTEAFF. CDR3 sequence (DNA): TGTGCCAGCAGTTACACCGGGGGCTACACTGAAGCTTTCTTT.

With respect to this clonotype: A read error may produce the germline difference seen at one junction end. The chain has TRBV3-1 and TRBJ2-5; D gene ambiguous. Germline loops: CDR1 LGHDT, CDR2 YNNKEL (reference sequence). The CDR3 length is 13 residues. Here the CDR3 reads CAGSQGFQETQYF. The CDR3 DNA reads as TGTGCCGGCAGCCAAGGATTCCAAGAGACCCAGTACTTC.

In its sample, this clonotype was seen a few times. The gene calls are TRBV7-3 and TRBJ2-7; D assignment may be TRBD1 or TRBD2 (5 bases each). CDR3 length: 14 amino acids. In germline, CDR1 is SGHTA, CDR2 FQGTGA. V lost 5 bases and J 5 bases, leaving 16 bases between the germline ends. The CDR3 spells CASSPRGPPHEQYF. CDR3 DNA sequence: TGTGCCAGCAGCCCACGGGGACCTCCCCACGAGCAGTACTTC.

Concerning this clonotype itself: This likely comes from a read error, as the CDR3 has no conserved phenylalanine or tryptophan at its end. The chain joins TRBV6-1 to TRBJ1-1; 7 bases agree with TRBD1. This CDR3 contains 17 residues. CDR1 is MNHNS and CDR2 is SASEGT in the germline V gene. V was clipped by 2 bases and J by 0 bases; unmatched bases: 9. Written as DNA, the CDR3 is TGTGCCAGCAGTGAAAGAGGACCCGGGACAGTGAACACTGAAGCTTTCTTG. It codes for CASSERGPGTVNTEAFL.

The rearrangement links TRBV7-3 to TRBJ2-7, with TRBD2 as a possible D gene (5 bases). The CDR3 is 14 amino acids. CDR1 SGHTA and CDR2 FQGTGA come from the germline V gene. Trimming stripped 2 bases from V and 6 bases from J, with 14 bases between. In DNA, the CDR3 is TGTGCCAGCAGCTTAGGTCGGGGTCTGGGCGAGCAGTACTTC. Its translation is CASSLGRGLGEQYF. Together with reference TRBV7-3 and TRBJ2-7, the CDR3 gives the full variable domain: GAGVSQTPSNKVTEKGKYVELRCDPISGHTALYWYRQSLGQGPEFLIYFQGTGAADDSGLPNDRFFAVRPEGSVSTLKIQRTERGDSAVYLCASSLGRGLGEQYFGPGTRLTVT.

The chain joins TRBV7-2 to TRBJ2-1, with D unclear. CDR1 and CDR2 from the germline V gene are SGHTA and FQGNSA. The CDR3 totals 13 residues. V was trimmed by 4 bases and J by 5 bases, leaving 9 bases between them. The CDR3 nucleotides are TGTGCCAGCAGCTCAAGCGCTCACAATGAGCAGTTCTTC. This gives the protein CASSSSAHNEQFF. Supplemented by reference TRBV7-2 and TRBJ2-1, the full variable domain reads GAGVSQSPSNKVTEKGKDVELRCDPISGHTALYWYRQSLGQGLEFLIYFQGNSAPDKSGLPSDRFSAERTGGSVSTLTIQRTQQEDSAVYLCASSSSAHNEQFFGPGTRLTVL.

This chain uses TRBV20-1 with TRBJ2-5; possibly TRBD1 for D (6 bases). V lost 6 bases and J 5 bases, leaving 22 bases between the germline ends. The CDR3 runs 15 residues. Germline V CDR1 and CDR2: DFQATT, SNEGSKA (reference sequence). CDR3 region: CSAPTILRGWETQYF. The CDR3 DNA is TGCAGTGCCCCCACCATACTCAGGGGCTGGGAGACCCAGTACTTC.

CDR3 in amino acids: CASSLKAGGYGYTF. The CDR3 DNA follows: TGTGCCAGCAGTTTAAAGGCGGGGGGCTATGGCTACACCTTC. The chain uses TRBV12-3 or TRBV12-4 and TRBJ1-2; D might be TRBD1 (5 bases). V was clipped by 2 bases and J by 4 bases, with 11 bases between them. The CDR3 contains 14 residues.

The chain is built from TRBV6-5 and TRBJ1-3; D is unclear. Trimming took 5 bases from V and 6 from J, leaving 14 bases between them. Germline V CDR1 and CDR2: MNHEY, SVGAGI. The CDR3 loop spans 14 amino acids. CDR3 DNA: TGTGCCAGCAGTCGGTCGGGGTATGAAAACACCATATATTTT. This encodes CASSRSGYENTIYF.

This sequence joins TRBV6-5 and TRBJ1-5, with D hard to call. The CDR3 consists of 15 residues. The germline V gene encodes CDR1 MNHEY and CDR2 SVGAGI. V shed 3 bases and J shed 4 bases, with 13 bases lying between them. The CDR3 region is CASSYTPPGNQPQHF. The CDR3, as DNA: TGTGCCAGCAGTTATACGCCACCTGGGAATCAGCCCCAGCATTTT.

The chain joins TRBV20-1 to TRBJ1-2; D unresolved. The CDR3 is 14 residues long. V was trimmed by 0 bases and J by 1 base, leaving 9 bases between them. Looked up from germline, CDR1 is DFQATT and CDR2 is SNEGSKA (reference sequence). CDR3 nucleotide sequence: TGCAGTGCTAGAGATTACCCAGATAACTATGGCTACACCTTC. Amino acid sequence: CSARDYPDNYGYTF.

The chain carries TRBV28 and TRBJ2-3; the D gene is possibly TRBD1 (6 bases). There are 16 residues in the CDR3. The germline gives CDR1 MDHEN, CDR2 SYDVKM. This CDR3 is CATHRDTHRGTDTQYF. The CDR3 DNA reads TGTGCGACCCACCGGGACACCCACCGGGGCACAGATACGCAGTATTTT. Full variable domain (outside the CDR3, taken from reference TRBV28 and TRBJ2-3): DVKVTQSSRYLVKRTGEKVFLECVQDMDHENMFWYRQDPGLGLRLIYFSYDVKMKEKGDIPEGYSVSREKKERFSLILESASTNQTSMYLCATHRDTHRGTDTQYFGPGTRLTVL.

This chain connects TRBV18 to TRBJ2-5; a possible D gene is TRBD1 (5 bases). The CDR3 covers 14 residues. Per germline, CDR1 KGHSH and CDR2 LQKENI. V gave up 4 bases and J gave up 2 bases, with 11 bases separating them. As DNA, the CDR3 is TGTGCCAGCTCACGAATTGGACAACAAGAGACCCAGTACTTC. Protein product: CASSRIGQQETQYF. Filled out from reference TRBV18 and TRBJ2-5, the complete variable domain reads NAGVMQNPRHLVRRRGQEARLRCSPMKGHSHVYWYRQLPEEGLKFMVYLQKENIIDESGMPKERFSAEFPKEGPSILRIQQVVRGDSAAYFCASSRIGQQETQYFGPGTRLLVL.

The gene calls are TRBV14 and TRBJ2-4; either TRBD1 or TRBD2 may supply D (6 bases each). The germline V gene encodes CDR1 SGHDN and CDR2 FVKESK. V was shortened by 1 base and J by 13 bases, with 11 bases between the two germline ends. The CDR3 length is 12 residues. In nucleotides, the CDR3 is TGTGCCAGCAGCCAAGGACGGGGGCCGCAGTACTTC. Residues: CASSQGRGPQYF.

The V gene is TRBV5-1, the J gene TRBJ2-1; TRBD2 matches 7 bases. The CDR3 spans 16 residues. From germline, CDR1 is SGHRS and CDR2 YFSETQ. With 4 bases clipped from V and 5 bases from J, the junction kept 12 bases outside the gene matches. As DNA, the CDR3 is TGCGCCAGCAGCATCGGAGGCGGGGGTTCGCACAATGAGCAGTTCTTC. Its translation: CASSIGGGGSHNEQFF.

This clonotype was counted a few times. The chain has TRBV20-1 and TRBJ1-1; D ambiguous. CDR1 and CDR2 (germline): DFQATT, SNEGSKA (reference sequence). With 0 bases removed from V and 0 bases from J, the gap between germline ends came to 8 bases. CDR3 size: 14 residues. The DNA for the CDR3 is TGCAGTGCTAGAGATTCGGCACTGAACACTGAAGCTTTCTTT. It encodes CSARDSALNTEAFF.